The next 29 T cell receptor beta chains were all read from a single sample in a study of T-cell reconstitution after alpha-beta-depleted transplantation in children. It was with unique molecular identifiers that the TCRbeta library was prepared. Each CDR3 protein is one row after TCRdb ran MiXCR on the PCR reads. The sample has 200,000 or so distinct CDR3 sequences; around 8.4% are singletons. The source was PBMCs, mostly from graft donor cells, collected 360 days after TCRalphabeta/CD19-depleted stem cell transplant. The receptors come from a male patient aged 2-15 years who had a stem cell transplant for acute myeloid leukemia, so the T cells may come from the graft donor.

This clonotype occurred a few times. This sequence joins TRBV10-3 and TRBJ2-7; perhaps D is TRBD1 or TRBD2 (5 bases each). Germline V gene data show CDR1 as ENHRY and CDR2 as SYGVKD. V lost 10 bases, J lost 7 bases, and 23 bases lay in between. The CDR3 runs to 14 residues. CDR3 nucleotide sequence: TGTGCCACGACCTTAGGGGCTCCAACGGGGGAGCAGTACTTC. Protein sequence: CATTLGAPTGEQYF.

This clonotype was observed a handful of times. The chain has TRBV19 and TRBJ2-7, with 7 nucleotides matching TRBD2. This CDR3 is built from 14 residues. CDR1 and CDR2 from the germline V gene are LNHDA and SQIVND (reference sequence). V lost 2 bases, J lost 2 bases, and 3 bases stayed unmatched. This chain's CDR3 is CASSIIAGAYEQYF. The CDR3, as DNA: TGTGCCAGTAGTATAATTGCGGGAGCCTACGAGCAGTACTTC.

The CDR3: CATSRDRAGGEQYV. The CDR3 DNA sequence: TGTGCCACCAGCAGAGATCGGGCAGGCGGCGAGCAGTACGTC. The rearrangement links TRBV15 to TRBJ2-7; no clear D. CDR3 length: 14 amino acids. V was shortened by 0 bases and J by 6 bases, with 12 bases between the two germline ends. Per the germline V gene, CDR1 is LNHNV and CDR2 is YYDKDF (reference sequence).

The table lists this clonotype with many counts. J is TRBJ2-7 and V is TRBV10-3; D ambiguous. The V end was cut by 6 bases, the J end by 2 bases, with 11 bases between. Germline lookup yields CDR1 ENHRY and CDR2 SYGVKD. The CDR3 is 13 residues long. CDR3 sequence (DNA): TGTGCCATCAGAGACACCGCAACCTACGAGCAGTACGTC. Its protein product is CAIRDTATYEQYV.

The CDR3 nucleotides read TGTGCCAGCAGCTTCCGGACAGGATACTACGAGCAGTACGTC. This translates into CASSFRTGYYEQYV. The gene calls are TRBV5-5 and TRBJ2-7, with 7 bases that match TRBD1. After removal of 2 bases from V and 3 bases from J, the junction contained 5 bases not matched to a gene. Germline V lookup: CDR1 SGHKS, CDR2 YYEKEE (reference sequence). The CDR3 has 14 amino acids.

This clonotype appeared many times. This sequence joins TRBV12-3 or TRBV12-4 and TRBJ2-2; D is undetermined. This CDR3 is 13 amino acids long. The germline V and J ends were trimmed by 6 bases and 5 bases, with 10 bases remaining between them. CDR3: CASRPHGTGELFF. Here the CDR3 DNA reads TGTGCCAGCAGGCCCCACGGGACCGGGGAGCTGTTTTTT.

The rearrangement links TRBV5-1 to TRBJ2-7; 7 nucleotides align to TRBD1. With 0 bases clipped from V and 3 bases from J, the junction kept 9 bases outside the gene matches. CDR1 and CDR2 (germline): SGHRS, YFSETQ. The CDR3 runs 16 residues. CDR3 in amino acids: CASSLGPGTEFYEQYV. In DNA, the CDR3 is TGCGCCAGCAGCTTGGGTCCCGGGACAGAGTTCTACGAGCAGTACGTC.

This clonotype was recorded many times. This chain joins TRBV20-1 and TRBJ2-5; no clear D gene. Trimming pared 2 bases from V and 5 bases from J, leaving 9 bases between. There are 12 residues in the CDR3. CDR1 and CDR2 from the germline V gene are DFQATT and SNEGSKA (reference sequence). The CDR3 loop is CSARSGVETQYF. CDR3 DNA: TGCAGTGCTAGAAGTGGGGTGGAGACCCAGTACTTC.

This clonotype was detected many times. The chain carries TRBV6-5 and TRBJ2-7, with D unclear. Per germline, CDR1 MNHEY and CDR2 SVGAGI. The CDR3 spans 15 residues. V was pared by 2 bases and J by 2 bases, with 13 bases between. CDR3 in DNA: TGTGCCAGCAGTTACGGGGTAGACGGTACCTACGAGCAGTACTTC. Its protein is CASSYGVDGTYEQYF.

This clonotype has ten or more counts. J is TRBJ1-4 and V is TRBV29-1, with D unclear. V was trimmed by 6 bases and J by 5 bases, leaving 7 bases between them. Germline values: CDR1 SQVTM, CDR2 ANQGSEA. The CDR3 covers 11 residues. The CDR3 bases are TGCAGCGTCCGTACCAATGAAAAACTGTTTTTT. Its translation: CSVRTNEKLFF.

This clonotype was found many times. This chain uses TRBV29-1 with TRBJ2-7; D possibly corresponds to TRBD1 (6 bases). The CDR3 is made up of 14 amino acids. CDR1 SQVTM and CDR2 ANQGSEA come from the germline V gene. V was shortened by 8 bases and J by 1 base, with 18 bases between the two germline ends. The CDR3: CSTRTAPDSYEQYF. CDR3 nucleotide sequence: TGCAGCACGCGGACAGCACCCGATTCCTACGAGCAGTACTTC.

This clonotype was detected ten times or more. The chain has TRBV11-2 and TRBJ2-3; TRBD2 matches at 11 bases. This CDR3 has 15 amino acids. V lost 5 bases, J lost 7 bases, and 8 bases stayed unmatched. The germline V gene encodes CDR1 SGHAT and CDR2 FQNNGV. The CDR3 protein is CASSTLAGGTYTQYF. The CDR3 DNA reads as TGTGCCAGCAGCACGCTAGCGGGGGGTACTTATACGCAGTATTTT.

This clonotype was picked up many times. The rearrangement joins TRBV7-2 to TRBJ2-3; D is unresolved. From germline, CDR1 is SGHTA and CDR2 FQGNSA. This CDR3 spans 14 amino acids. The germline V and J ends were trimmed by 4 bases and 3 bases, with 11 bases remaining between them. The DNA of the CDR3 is TGTGCCAGCAGCTCCTCATCAGCTACAGATACGCAGTATTTT. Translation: CASSSSSATDTQYF.

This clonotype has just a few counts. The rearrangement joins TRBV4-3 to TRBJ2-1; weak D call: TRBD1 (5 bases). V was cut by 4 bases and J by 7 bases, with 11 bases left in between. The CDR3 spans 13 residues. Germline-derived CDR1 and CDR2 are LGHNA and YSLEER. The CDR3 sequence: CASSPTQGNEQFF. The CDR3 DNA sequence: TGCGCCAGCAGCCCGACCCAGGGAAATGAGCAGTTCTTC.

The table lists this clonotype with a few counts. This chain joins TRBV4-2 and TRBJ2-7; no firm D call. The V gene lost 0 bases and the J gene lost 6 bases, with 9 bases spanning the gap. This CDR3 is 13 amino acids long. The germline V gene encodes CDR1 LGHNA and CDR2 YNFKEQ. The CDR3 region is CASSQESPSEQYF. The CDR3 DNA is TGTGCCAGCAGCCAAGAGAGCCCGAGCGAGCAGTACTTC.

CDR3 nucleotides: TGTGCCAGCGGAGACCAGGATCCAGGGTATGGCTACACCTTC. Translating it yields CASGDQDPGYGYTF. The chain links TRBV9 to TRBJ1-2; TRBD1 might be the D (5 bases). Trimming pared 7 bases from V and 5 bases from J, leaving 18 bases between. In germline, CDR1 is SGDLS, CDR2 YYNGEE. CDR3 size: 14 residues.

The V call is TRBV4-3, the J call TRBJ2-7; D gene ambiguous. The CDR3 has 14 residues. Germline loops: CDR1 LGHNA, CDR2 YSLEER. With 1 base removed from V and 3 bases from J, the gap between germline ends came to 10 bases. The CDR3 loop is CASSQGLADYEQYF. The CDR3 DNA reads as TGCGCCAGCAGCCAAGGCTTGGCGGACTACGAGCAGTACTTC.

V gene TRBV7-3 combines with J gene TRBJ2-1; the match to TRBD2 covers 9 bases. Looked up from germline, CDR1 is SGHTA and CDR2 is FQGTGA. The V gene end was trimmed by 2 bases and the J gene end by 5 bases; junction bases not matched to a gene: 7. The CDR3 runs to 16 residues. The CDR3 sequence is CASSLWGGRGDNEQFF. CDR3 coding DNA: TGTGCCAGCAGCTTATGGGGCGGGAGGGGGGACAATGAGCAGTTCTTC.

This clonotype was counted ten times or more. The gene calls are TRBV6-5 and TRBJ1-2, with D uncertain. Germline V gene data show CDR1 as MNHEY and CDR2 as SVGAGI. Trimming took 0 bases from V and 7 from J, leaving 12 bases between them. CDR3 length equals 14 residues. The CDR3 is CASSYSIGVAGYTF. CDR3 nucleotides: TGTGCCAGCAGTTACTCGATCGGGGTTGCTGGCTACACCTTC.

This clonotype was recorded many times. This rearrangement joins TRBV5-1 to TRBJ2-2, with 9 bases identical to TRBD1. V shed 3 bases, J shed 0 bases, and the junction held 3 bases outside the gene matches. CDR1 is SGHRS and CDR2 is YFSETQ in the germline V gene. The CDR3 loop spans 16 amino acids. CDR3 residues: CASSSWTGANTGELFF. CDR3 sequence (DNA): TGCGCCAGCAGCTCCTGGACAGGGGCGAACACCGGGGAGCTGTTTTTT. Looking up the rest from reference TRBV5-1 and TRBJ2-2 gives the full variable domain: KAGVTQTPRYLIKTRGQQVTLSCSPISGHRSVSWYQQTPGQGLQFLFEYFSETQRNKGNFPGRFSGRQFSNSRSEMNVSTLELGDSALYLCASSSWTGANTGELFFGEGSRLTVL.

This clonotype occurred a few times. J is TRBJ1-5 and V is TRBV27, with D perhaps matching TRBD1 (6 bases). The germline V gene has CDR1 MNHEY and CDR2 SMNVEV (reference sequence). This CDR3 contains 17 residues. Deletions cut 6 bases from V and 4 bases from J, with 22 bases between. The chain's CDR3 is CASSPPRTAGINQPQHF. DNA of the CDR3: TGTGCCAGCAGCCCTCCCAGGACAGCGGGGATAAATCAGCCCCAGCATTTT.

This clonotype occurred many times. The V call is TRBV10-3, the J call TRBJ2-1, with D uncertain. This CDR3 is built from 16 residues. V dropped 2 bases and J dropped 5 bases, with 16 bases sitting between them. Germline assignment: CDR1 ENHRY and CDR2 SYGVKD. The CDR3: CAISERVNGINNEQFF. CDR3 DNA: TGTGCCATCAGTGAGCGCGTCAATGGAATCAACAATGAGCAGTTCTTC.

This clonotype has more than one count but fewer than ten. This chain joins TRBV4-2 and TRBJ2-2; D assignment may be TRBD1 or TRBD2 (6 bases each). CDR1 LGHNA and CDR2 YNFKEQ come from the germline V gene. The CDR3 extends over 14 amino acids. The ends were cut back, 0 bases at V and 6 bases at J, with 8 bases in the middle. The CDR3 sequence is CASSQDRGPGELFF. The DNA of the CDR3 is TGTGCCAGCAGCCAAGACCGGGGGCCCGGGGAGCTGTTTTTT.

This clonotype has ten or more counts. CDR3 nucleotides: TGCGCCAGCAGCATTATTAGTCTAGGCTTCACAGATACGCAGTATTTT. Amino acids: CASSIISLGFTDTQYF. The rearrangement links TRBV5-1 to TRBJ2-3; D gene ambiguous. Trimming pared 4 bases from V and 2 bases from J, leaving 17 bases between. This CDR3 has 16 residues. Germline CDR1 SGHRS, CDR2 YFSETQ. The full variable domain, in which reference TRBV5-1 and TRBJ2-3 provide the parts outside the CDR3, is KAGVTQTPRYLIKTRGQQVTLSCSPISGHRSVSWYQQTPGQGLQFLFEYFSETQRNKGNFPGRFSGRQFSNSRSEMNVSTLELGDSALYLCASSIISLGFTDTQYFGPGTRLTVL.

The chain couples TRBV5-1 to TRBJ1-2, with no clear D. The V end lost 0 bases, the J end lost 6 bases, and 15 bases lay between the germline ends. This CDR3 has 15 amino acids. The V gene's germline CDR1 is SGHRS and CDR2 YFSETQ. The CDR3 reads CASSLATGRGDGYTF. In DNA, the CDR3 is TGCGCCAGCAGCTTGGCCACGGGGAGAGGTGATGGCTACACCTTC.

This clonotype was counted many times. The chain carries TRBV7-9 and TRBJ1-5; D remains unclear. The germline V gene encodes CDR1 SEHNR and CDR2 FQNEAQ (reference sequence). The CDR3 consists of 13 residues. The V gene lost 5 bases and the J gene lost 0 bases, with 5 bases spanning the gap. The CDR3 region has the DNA TGTGCCAGCAGCCGCAATAGCAATCAGCCCCAGCATTTT. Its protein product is CASSRNSNQPQHF.

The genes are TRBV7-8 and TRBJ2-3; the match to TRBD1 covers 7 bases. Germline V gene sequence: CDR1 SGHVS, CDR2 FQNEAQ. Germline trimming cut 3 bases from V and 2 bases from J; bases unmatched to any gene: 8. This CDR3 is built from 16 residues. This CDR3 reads CASSFIRDRLTDTQYF. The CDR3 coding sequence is TGTGCCAGCAGCTTCATTCGGGACAGACTCACAGATACGCAGTATTTT. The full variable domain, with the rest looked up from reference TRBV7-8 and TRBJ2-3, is GAGVSQSPRYKVAKRGQDVALRCDPISGHVSLFWYQQALGQGPEFLTYFQNEAQLDKSGLPSDRFFAERPEGSVSTLKIQRTQQEDSAVYLCASSFIRDRLTDTQYFGPGTRLTVL.

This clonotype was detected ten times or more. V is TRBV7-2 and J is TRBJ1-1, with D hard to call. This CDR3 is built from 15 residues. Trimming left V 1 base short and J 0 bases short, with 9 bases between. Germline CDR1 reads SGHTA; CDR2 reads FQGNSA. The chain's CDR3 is CASSLVGNLNTEAFF. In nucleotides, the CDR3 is TGTGCCAGCAGCTTAGTGGGCAATTTGAACACTGAAGCTTTCTTT.

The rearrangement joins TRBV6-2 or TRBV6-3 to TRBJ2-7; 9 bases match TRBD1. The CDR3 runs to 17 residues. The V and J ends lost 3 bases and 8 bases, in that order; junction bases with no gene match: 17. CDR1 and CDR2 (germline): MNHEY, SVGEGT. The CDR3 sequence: CASSYSRLRDRDLKQYF. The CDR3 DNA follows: TGTGCCAGCAGTTATTCCCGACTCCGGGACAGGGATTTAAAGCAGTACTTC.